The entry below gives a single T cell receptor (beta chain) sequence along with its context. Its antigen remains undetermined. No base qualities exist here, and no much larger clone lies one base off it. V has 5 bases trimmed and J has 7 bases trimmed; junction bases matching no gene number 0. Taken from cysteine to phenylalanine, the CDR3 has 13 residues. Here the CDR3 DNA is all that survives: 39 bases in frame from base 1. According to the germline V gene, CDR1 reads SGHRS and CDR2 reads YFSETQ. Libraries were built with the immunoSEQ multiplex PCR assay. TCRdb's version of the immuneACCESS table is confined to in-frame rearrangements and falls short of the full clone set. An unresolved V gene accounts for under half of the shortfall where checked; the remainder is of unknown origin. The sample profile shows around 100,000 clones; over 80% of them were found once. The ten largest make up about 1.8% of the sample.

This record comes from a study of T cell changes during pregnancy in multiple sclerosis (dated by TCRdb to between 2017 and 2020). In the study overall: Changes in the T cell repertoire over the course of pregnancy were examined in this study in women with multiple sclerosis.

The source was peripheral blood, collected after pregnancy. Here the chain combines TRBV5-1 and TRBJ2-1; TRBD2 fits 13 bases in the junction. This sequence was found in a female donor with multiple sclerosis, enrolled in a pregnancy study. The CDR3 reads CASRLAGGNEQFF. The nucleotide sequence reads as follows: TGCGCCAGCAGACTAGCGGGGGGGAATGAGCAGTTCTTC.